Following are 6 T cell receptor beta chains from one sample sequenced in a study of control samples from healthy donors and cancer patients. Assay: immunoSEQ multiplex PCR; the TCRdb copy retains only in-frame clones and omits some. The repertoire includes some 140,000 clones, roughly 92% of them detected once, and approximately 11% sits in the top ten. Material: blood. The receptors were sampled from a man in his thirties or forties in good health.

The chain couples TRBV11-3 to TRBJ2-1; weak D call: TRBD2 (5 bases). V lost 0 bases, J lost 7 bases, and 10 bases lay in between. This CDR3 is built from 14 residues. Germline V CDR1 and CDR2: SGHNT, YENEEA. As DNA, the CDR3 is TGTGCCAGCAGCTTAGAACGGGAAATAAATGAGCAGTTCTTC. Translation gives CASSLEREINEQFF.

The chain uses TRBV7-6 and TRBJ2-1; no reliable D call. There are 16 residues in the CDR3. The V end lost 5 bases, the J end lost 4 bases, and 18 bases lay between the germline ends. In germline, CDR1 is SGHVS, CDR2 FNYEAQ. DNA for the CDR3: TGTGCCAGCAGCCCAAAAAGTACTCAGATATACAATGAGCAGTTCTTC. It encodes CASSPKSTQIYNEQFF. Full variable domain (outside the CDR3, taken from reference TRBV7-6 and TRBJ2-1): GAGVSQSPRYKVTKRGQDVALRCDPISGHVSLYWYRQALGQGPEFLTYFNYEAQQDKSGLPNDRFSAERPEGSISTLTIQRTEQRDSAMYRCASSPKSTQIYNEQFFGPGTRLTVL.

The CDR3 bases are TGTGCCAGCAGTTACCCCGACAGGGTAAGCTACACTGAAGCTTTCTTT. Translation gives CASSYPDRVSYTEAFF. The chain recombines TRBV6-6 with TRBJ1-1, with 7 bases lining up with TRBD1. The CDR3 covers 16 residues. From germline, CDR1 is MNHNY and CDR2 SVGAGI (reference sequence). Trimming took 2 bases from V and 3 from J; bases not matched to a gene: 9.

The V and J genes are TRBV9 and TRBJ1-3, with 7 positions matching TRBD1. Germline V gene sequence: CDR1 SGDLS, CDR2 YYNGEE. J gave up 4 bases and V 3 bases, and 7 bases lay outside the gene matches. The CDR3 loop spans 15 amino acids. CDR3 coding DNA: TGTGCCAGCAGCGACCGGGACAGAGGAGGAAACACCATATATTTT. It yields the protein CASSDRDRGGNTIYF.

This clone was observed once. The V call is TRBV12-3 or TRBV12-4, the J call TRBJ2-7; D possibly uses TRBD1 or TRBD2 (5 bases each). This CDR3 has 13 residues. V lost 4 bases, J lost 2 bases, and 9 bases lay in between. Here the CDR3 DNA reads TGTGCCAGCAGTTGGGACGGAACCTACGAGCAGTACTTC. This sequence encodes CASSWDGTYEQYF.

The rearrangement links TRBV28 to TRBJ2-7; weak D call: TRBD2 (7 bases). Germline V lookup: CDR1 MDHEN, CDR2 SYDVKM. The CDR3 has 16 residues. V was pared by 3 bases and J by 5 bases, with 20 bases between. CDR3 region: CASSFQGRGRLNEQYF. The CDR3 DNA is TGTGCCAGCAGTTTTCAAGGGCGGGGGCGGTTAAACGAGCAGTACTTC.